Listed below are T cell receptor beta chains from one sample, sequenced in a study of spatial heterogeneity in lung cancer. TCRdb used MiXCR to reprocess the 5' RACE reads, holding one entry per CDR3 protein. The data hold 2,500 to 3,000 distinct CDR3 sequences, with less than 7.5% observed a single time. Sequencing was performed on lung tumor tissue, taken at surgery. The source of these receptors is a female donor with early-stage non-small cell lung cancer. CDR3s include the opening cysteine and the closing phenylalanine or tryptophan. A D gene is named only where the DNA matches it firmly. The listing skips clone size in some rows; elsewhere it reads once, few, many or a size class.

D gene	V gene	CDR3 length	clone size	J gene	CDR3 protein	CDR3 DNA
-	TRBV27	15	medium-sized	TRBJ1-5	CASSLTAGFNQPQHF	TGTGCCAGCAGTTTGACAGCAGGGTTCAATCAGCCCCAGCATTTT
TRBD2	TRBV20-1	13	medium-sized	TRBJ2-3	CSARPVTGTKQYF	TGCAGTGCTAGACCGGTAACCGGGACTAAGCAGTATTTT
-	TRBV9	15	medium-sized	TRBJ1-3	CASSVGGGPGNTIYF	TGTGCCAGCAGCGTAGGAGGGGGTCCTGGAAACACCATATATTTT
-	TRBV20-1	16	medium-sized	TRBJ2-1	CSAQSYTGRNYNEQFF	TGCAGTGCCCAGAGCTACACGGGGCGGAACTACAATGAGCAGTTCTTC
TRBD1	TRBV12-3/TRBV12-4	18	-	TRBJ2-2	CASSSGQGSLLRTGELFF	TGTGCCAGCAGTTCGGGACAGGGGAGTTTGCTGCGCACCGGGGAGCTGTTTTTT
-	TRBV18	12	medium-sized	TRBJ2-7	CASSYASYEQYF	TGTGCCAGCTCCTATGCTTCCTACGAGCAGTACTTC
-	TRBV7-8	12	medium-sized	TRBJ1-1	CASSLDQGRAFF	TGTGCCAGCAGCTTAGATCAGGGTCGGGCTTTCTTT
-	TRBV5-1	17	-	TRBJ2-3	CASSLAAVGTSTDTQYF	TGCGCCAGCAGCTTGGCAGCAGTCGGGACTAGCACAGATACGCAGTATTTT
-	TRBV20-1	13	many	TRBJ1-4	CSAREGRSEKLFF	TGCAGTGCTAGAGAGGGCAGGTCTGAAAAACTGTTTTTT
-	TRBV5-4	15	medium-sized	TRBJ2-7	CASSPSGRPSYEQYF	TGTGCCAGCAGCCCCTCAGGACGGCCTTCCTACGAGCAGTACTTC
-	TRBV7-9	10	few	TRBJ1-2	CASSPYGYTF	TGTGCCAGCAGCCCGTATGGCTACACCTTC
-	TRBV6-4	15	medium-sized	TRBJ2-2	CASKPQGVPGGELFF	TGTGCCAGCAAGCCACAAGGGGTACCCGGCGGGGAGCTGTTTTTT
-	TRBV10-3	13	many	TRBJ1-4	CAISGGTNEKLFF	TGTGCCATCAGTGGAGGAACTAATGAAAAACTGTTTTTT
-	TRBV3-1	13	medium-sized	TRBJ1-1	CASSPTATTEAFF	TGTGCCAGCAGCCCGACTGCGACAACTGAAGCTTTCTTT
-	TRBV30	14	medium-sized	TRBJ1-5	CAWQAASRNQPQHF	TGTGCCTGGCAGGCCGCCTCGCGCAATCAGCCCCAGCATTTT
TRBD1	TRBV5-5	11	medium-sized	TRBJ1-2	CATETGVGYTF	TGTGCCACCGAGACAGGGGTTGGCTACACCTTC
-	TRBV30	12	medium-sized	TRBJ1-1	CAWSREGTEAFF	TGTGCCTGGAGCAGGGAGGGAACTGAAGCTTTCTTT
-	TRBV9	13	medium-sized	TRBJ2-5	CASSVAGGETQYF	TGTGCCAGCAGCGTAGCTGGCGGGGAGACCCAGTACTTC
-	TRBV30	14	medium-sized	TRBJ1-1	CAWSAGLMNTEAFF	TGTGCCTGGAGTGCTGGACTGATGAACACTGAAGCTTTCTTT
TRBD2	TRBV14	16	medium-sized	TRBJ2-3	CASSQLSSGGPDTQYF	TGTGCCAGCAGCCAACTTTCTAGCGGGGGCCCAGATACGCAGTATTTT
-	TRBV7-9	12	medium-sized	TRBJ2-1	CASSSLGNEQFF	TGTGCCAGCAGCTCCCTGGGCAATGAGCAGTTCTTC
-	TRBV20-1	13	medium-sized	TRBJ2-7	CSARNRTWYEQYF	TGCAGTGCTAGAAACCGGACTTGGTACGAGCAGTACTTC
-	TRBV4-3	15	medium-sized	TRBJ1-5	CASSQVYRGNQPQHF	TGCGCCAGCAGCCAGGTATACAGGGGCAATCAGCCCCAGCATTTT
-	TRBV19	15	medium-sized	TRBJ1-6	CASSPYRDGNSPLHF	TGTGCCAGTAGTCCCTACCGGGACGGTAATTCACCCCTCCACTTT
-	TRBV4-2	15	many	TRBJ2-5	CASSQGASMKETQYF	TGTGCCAGCAGCCAAGGTGCCTCAATGAAGGAGACCCAGTACTTC
-	TRBV12-3/TRBV12-4	12	medium-sized	TRBJ1-6	CASSFPNSPLHF	TGTGCCAGCAGTTTTCCAAATTCACCCCTCCACTTT
-	TRBV18	14	medium-sized	TRBJ2-5	CASSPSSGGETQYF	TGTGCCAGCTCACCAAGTTCTGGGGGAGAGACCCAGTACTTC